The source of this TCR beta chain is a study of monozygotic twins with inflammatory bowel disease. The study's findings and limits: Patients with IBD had less TCRbeta diversity (inverse Simpson) than their healthy co-twins. Cells of different T cell subtypes could not be told apart.

Points on this clonotype: The antigen is unknown.

Total RNA input per TCR library was approximately 3.5 ug. Template switching incorporated UMIs with a 6-nucleotide sample barcode. TCRdb re-analyzed the 5' RACE reads; it lists each CDR3 protein once, without DNA. The sample has approximately 160,000 distinct CDR3 sequences; the top ten hold about 2.7%. Specimen: blood. This clonotype was sampled from a human donor with ulcerative colitis or Crohn's disease, or a healthy co-twin of an affected twin (not recorded which).

The CDR3 region is CASSFTSGSIETQYF. This chain joins TRBV5-1 and TRBJ2-5; TCRdb proposes TRBD1, but this gene call is untestable without DNA. This CDR3 contains 15 residues. Germline loops: CDR1 SGHRS, CDR2 YFSETQ. The variable domain in full, with the rest retrieved from reference TRBV5-1 and TRBJ2-5, is KAGVTQTPRYLIKTRGQQVTLSCSPISGHRSVSWYQQTPGQGLQFLFEYFSETQRNKGNFPGRFSGRQFSNSRSEMNVSTLELGDSALYLCASSFTSGSIETQYFGPGTRLLVL.